The following is a T cell receptor (beta chain) sequence with its context. The assay was immunoSEQ multiplex PCR, and TCRdb's table has in-frame clones only and misses some. The data contain roughly 53,000 clones, 90% of them singletons. This entry is derived from a study of T cell changes during pregnancy in multiple sclerosis. Trimming pared 5 bases from V and 10 bases from J, leaving 15 bases between. CDR1 and CDR2 from the germline V gene are LNHDA and SQIVND (reference sequence). The CDR3 has 13 amino acids. The genes are TRBV19 and TRBJ2-1, with a weak D call TRBD1 (5 bases). Specimen: CD8+ T cells from peripheral blood mononuclear cells, collected before pregnancy. This TCR was recovered from a female donor with multiple sclerosis, enrolled in a pregnancy study. The CDR3 nucleotides read TGTGCCAGTAGTCCTCTTGGGGCCGGGGAGCAGTTCTTC. This codes for CASSPLGAGEQFF.